Each of the 20 T cell receptor beta chains below was sequenced from the same sample in a study of shared clonotypes between healthy human individuals. Clones were sequenced by immunoSEQ multiplex PCR, and TCRdb holds only the in-frame ones, with some missing. The sample yields about 600,000 clones, less than 98% seen once. Source material: naive CD4+ T cells sorted from blood. The subset: CD45RA+ positively selected. Receptor source: a woman in her 30s in good health.

V usage is TRBV27 and J usage is TRBJ2-7; perhaps TRBD2 as D (5 bases). Trimming pared 3 bases from V and 6 bases from J, leaving 18 bases between. The CDR3 length is 15 residues. Germline CDR1 and CDR2: MNHEY and SMNVEV (reference sequence). As DNA, the CDR3 is TGTGCCAGCAGTTTGTATCCGGGATCCATCCTCGAGCAGTACTTC. It specifies CASSLYPGSILEQYF.

The rearrangement links TRBV11-2 to TRBJ2-3, with a weak D call TRBD1 (5 bases). CDR3 length: 16 residues. V lost 1 base and J lost 3, with 14 bases in between. The germline CDR1 and CDR2 sequences are SGHAT and FQNNGV. CDR3 protein: CASSLVKYRSTDTQYF. CDR3 coding DNA: TGTGCCAGCAGCTTAGTTAAATACAGGAGTACAGATACGCAGTATTTT.

The rearrangement uses TRBV5-1 and TRBJ2-7; 8 bases agree with TRBD1. CDR1 is SGHRS and CDR2 is YFSETQ in the germline V gene. The CDR3 loop spans 15 amino acids. With V trimmed by 0 bases and J by 7 bases, 9 bases remained unmatched. The CDR3 sequence: CASSLAGQEDKEQYF. The CDR3 coding sequence is TGCGCCAGCAGCTTGGCGGGACAGGAGGATAAGGAGCAGTACTTC.

The CDR3 DNA is TGTGCCAGCAGTTTATCAGGGCTTAACACCGGGGAGCTGTTTTTT. Protein: CASSLSGLNTGELFF. V and J are TRBV28 and TRBJ2-2, with D possibly being TRBD1 (5 bases). The CDR3 consists of 15 residues. Germline V lookup: CDR1 MDHEN, CDR2 SYDVKM. Trimming stripped 1 base from V and 2 bases from J, with 8 bases between.

The gene calls are TRBV10-3 and TRBJ2-6, with unresolved D. Per germline, CDR1 ENHRY and CDR2 SYGVKD. V lost 2 bases to trimming and J lost 0 bases, with 8 bases between them. CDR3 length: 16 residues. CDR3 coding DNA: TGTGCCATCAGTGAGGAAGTTAACTCTGGGGCCAACGTCCTGACTTTC. Protein: CAISEEVNSGANVLTF.

V is TRBV19 and J is TRBJ1-4; the D is unclear. CDR3 length equals 14 residues. The V end lost 3 bases, the J end lost 4 bases, and 9 bases lay between the germline ends. Germline CDR1 and CDR2: LNHDA and SQIVND (reference sequence). The CDR3, as DNA: TGTGCCAGTAGTATCGGGGTCATTAATGAAAAACTGTTTTTT. Protein product: CASSIGVINEKLFF. Variable domain in full (rest from reference TRBV19 and TRBJ1-4): DGGITQSPKYLFRKEGQNVTLSCEQNLNHDAMYWYRQDPGQGLRLIYYSQIVNDFQKGDIAEGYSVSREKKESFPLTVTSAQKNPTAFYLCASSIGVINEKLFFGSGTQLSVL.

This chain links TRBV12-2 with TRBJ1-1. TRBV12-2 is a known pseudogene. The CDR3 runs 19 residues. CDR3 in DNA: TGTGCAAGTCGCTTAGTAGGGGGGTCGGGTCCTTACATGAACACTGAAGCTTTCTTT. It encodes CASRLVGGSGPYMNTEAFF.

Worth noting for this clone: The same CDR3 arises from other DNA sequences in this sample as well. This chain joins TRBV19 and TRBJ1-5, with D tentatively TRBD1 (5 bases). Looked up from germline, CDR1 is LNHDA and CDR2 is SQIVND (reference sequence). The CDR3 is made up of 13 amino acids. Trimming shortened V by 3 bases and J by 3 bases, and 6 bases separated the two germline ends. CDR3 protein: CASSIGHNQPQHF. CDR3 bases: TGTGCCAGTAGTATCGGACACAATCAGCCCCAGCATTTT.

CDR3 region: CASSLVERMAGELFF. The CDR3, as DNA: TGTGCCAGCAGCTTGGTAGAGCGGATGGCCGGGGAGCTGTTTTTT. The chain combines TRBV11-2 with TRBJ2-2, with a tentative D call TRBD2 (5 bases). V was clipped by 3 bases and J by 6 bases, with 14 bases between them. Looked up from germline, CDR1 is SGHAT and CDR2 is FQNNGV. The CDR3 is 15 amino acids.

This clone was seen just once. The chain uses TRBV7-2 and TRBJ2-1; D unresolved. The CDR3 totals 14 residues. Germline CDR1 and CDR2: SGHTA and FQGNSA. Trimming took off 5 bases at V and 8 bases at J, with 16 bases between the two ends. DNA of the CDR3: TGTGCCAGCAGCCTCAGACCCGATCCCGATGAGCAGTTCTTC. Translating gives CASSLRPDPDEQFF.

The chain employs TRBV6-6 and TRBJ1-1; 7 bases match TRBD1. The CDR3 runs 14 residues. The V gene's germline CDR1 is MNHNY and CDR2 SVGAGI (reference sequence). The V and J ends lost 7 bases and 5 bases, in that order; junction bases with no gene match: 10. CDR3 coding DNA: TGTGCCAGCAACCCCCCGACAGGGAGGACTGAAGCTTTCTTT. Protein product: CASNPPTGRTEAFF.

The V and J genes are TRBV18 and TRBJ1-2; no clear D gene. Germline lookup yields CDR1 KGHSH and CDR2 LQKENI. This CDR3 has 14 amino acids. V was pared by 3 bases and J by 0 bases, with 8 bases between. Written as DNA, the CDR3 is TGTGCCAGCTCACCGGGAGTTACTAACTATGGCTACACCTTC. It yields the protein CASSPGVTNYGYTF. The whole variable domain, filled in from reference TRBV18 and TRBJ1-2, reads NAGVMQNPRHLVRRRGQEARLRCSPMKGHSHVYWYRQLPEEGLKFMVYLQKENIIDESGMPKERFSAEFPKEGPSILRIQQVVRGDSAAYFCASSPGVTNYGYTFGSGTRLTVV.

The J gene is TRBJ2-7, the V gene TRBV6-1, with 11 bases identical to TRBD2. Germline loops: CDR1 MNHNS, CDR2 SASEGT. Trimming took 6 bases from V and 1 from J; bases not matched to a gene: 5. CDR3 length equals 15 residues. CDR3 amino acids: CASRFGTSGSYEQYF. The CDR3 DNA reads TGTGCCAGCAGATTCGGGACTAGCGGATCCTACGAGCAGTACTTC.

J is TRBJ2-7 and V is TRBV7-2, with D possibly TRBD2 on 6 matching bases. The germline V gene encodes CDR1 SGHTA and CDR2 FQGNSA. The CDR3 length is 14 residues. Trimming shortened V by 5 bases and J by 6 bases, and 17 bases separated the two germline ends. The DNA for the CDR3 is TGTGCCAGCAGCCGCACTTGGGGGGAGGTCGAGCAGTACTTC. Its protein is CASSRTWGEVEQYF.

The chain couples TRBV7-2 to TRBJ2-1, with 10 positions matching TRBD2. This CDR3 spans 17 amino acids. Germline V CDR1 and CDR2: SGHTA, FQGNSA. The junction had 12 bases not matched to a gene; V was cut back by 1 base and J by 9 bases. Here the CDR3 reads CASSLEGAASGRLEQFF. The CDR3 DNA is TGTGCCAGCAGCTTAGAAGGTGCGGCTAGCGGGAGACTTGAGCAGTTCTTC.

The rearrangement links TRBV19 to TRBJ1-1, with 11 bases lining up with TRBD1. In germline, CDR1 is LNHDA, CDR2 SQIVND (reference sequence). The CDR3 has 15 amino acids. V gave up 4 bases and J gave up 1 base; unmatched junction bases: 2. Here the CDR3 DNA reads TGTGCCAGTAGTACCGGACAGGGGGCGAACACTGAAGCTTTCTTT. Its translation is CASSTGQGANTEAFF. Looking up the rest from reference TRBV19 and TRBJ1-1 gives the full variable domain: DGGITQSPKYLFRKEGQNVTLSCEQNLNHDAMYWYRQDPGQGLRLIYYSQIVNDFQKGDIAEGYSVSREKKESFPLTVTSAQKNPTAFYLCASSTGQGANTEAFFGQGTRLTVV.

The V gene is TRBV6-5, the J gene TRBJ1-5, with D unresolved. The CDR3 runs to 13 residues. Germline loops: CDR1 MNHEY, CDR2 SVGAGI. V lost 2 bases and J 5 bases, leaving 7 bases between the germline ends. CDR3 bases: TGTGCCAGCAGTTACGACGGTCATCAGCCCCAGCATTTT. Amino acids: CASSYDGHQPQHF.

The chain recombines TRBV28 with TRBJ2-6, with 8 bases matching TRBD2. V was pared by 7 bases and J by 4 bases, with 9 bases of the junction left unmatched. Germline lookup yields CDR1 MDHEN and CDR2 SYDVKM. The CDR3 has 16 amino acids. The CDR3 loop reads CASTSAGVDGANVLTF. The CDR3 bases are TGTGCCAGCACCTCAGCGGGAGTAGACGGGGCCAACGTCCTGACTTTC.

The J gene is TRBJ1-2, the V gene TRBV29-1; no firm D call. Trimming stripped 5 bases from V and 4 bases from J, with 14 bases between. The CDR3 consists of 13 residues. Germline CDR1 reads SQVTM; CDR2 reads ANQGSEA. This CDR3 reads CSVRTRNIYGYTF. CDR3 DNA: TGCAGCGTTCGGACCAGGAACATCTATGGCTACACCTTC.

V gene TRBV29-1 combines with J gene TRBJ2-1; 8 bases line up with TRBD2. Germline-derived CDR1 and CDR2 are SQVTM and ANQGSEA. This CDR3 has 14 residues. V was pared by 6 bases and J by 8 bases, with 12 bases of the junction left unmatched. DNA for the CDR3: TGCAGCGTACATACTAGCGGAAGGGGCTATGAGCAGTTCTTC. It is translated as CSVHTSGRGYEQFF.